The sequence of this T cell receptor (beta chain) was determined in a study of T-cell memory formation after mild COVID-19. Study-wide context: For the most part, TCR clusters were specific to one donor. General study findings and limits: Contracting CD4+ clones were located mainly in CM and EM, and CD8+ clones in EMRA. CD4/CD8 balance held among clones contracting day 15 to 85, and later expanders leaned CD4+.

The V end was cut by 0 bases, the J end by 5 bases, with 11 bases between. Germline CDR1 LNHNV, CDR2 YYDKDF (reference sequence). The CDR3 sequence is 15 residues long. The 5'RACE method, run with constant-segment primers, produced TCR alpha and TCR beta cDNA libraries (carrying sample barcodes and UMIs). TCRdb re-analysed the 5' RACE reads in MiXCR, keeping a single row per CDR3 protein. This sample carries over 350,000 distinct CDR3 sequences, 20% to 25% of them seen once, and the ten largest clones take roughly 8.9%. The table lists this clonotype with a few counts. Its matching antigen is unknown.

Source material: PBMCs or a T cell subset sorted from them (not recorded which). The TCR was taken from an adult woman who had mild COVID-19 (a few samples of this study predate the infection). Cell type and time point are not known. The J gene is TRBJ2-1, the V gene TRBV15; D remains ambiguous. The CDR3 is CATSRDSAADNEQFF. For the CDR3, the DNA is TGTGCCACCAGCAGAGATAGTGCAGCTGACAATGAGCAGTTCTTC.